This T cell receptor (beta chain) was observed in a study of blood T cell repertoires in COVID-19. The overall study: The United States, Italy and Spain provided the acute and convalescent COVID-19 samples. Sources were T cells, B-cell-depleted T cells, or PBMCs; the material itself was cDNA or gDNA.

This clone has only one observation. Trimming cost V 1 base and J 1 base; bases outside gene matches: 6. The CDR3 totals 18 residues. The germline V gene has CDR1 LGHNA and CDR2 YSLEER. How the authors handled the data: Amplification with reference gene primers provided the estimates of nucleated cell counts. Generated by immunoSEQ multiplex PCR, the TCRdb table keeps only in-frame clones and is missing some. Clone size and the V and J calls come from that table; the DNA yielded D and trimming. The sample includes a few hundred thousand clones, roughly 88% of them seen just once. This TCR derives from a woman aged 25 to 39 with acute or convalescent COVID-19. The chain recombines TRBV4-3 with TRBJ2-6, with TRBD2 identical over 8 bases. The sequencing sample was made of peripheral blood. In DNA, the CDR3 is TGCGCCAGCAGCCAAGTTCCAGCGGGGGATTCTGGGGCCAACGTCCTGACTTTC. Translating gives CASSQVPAGDSGANVLTF.